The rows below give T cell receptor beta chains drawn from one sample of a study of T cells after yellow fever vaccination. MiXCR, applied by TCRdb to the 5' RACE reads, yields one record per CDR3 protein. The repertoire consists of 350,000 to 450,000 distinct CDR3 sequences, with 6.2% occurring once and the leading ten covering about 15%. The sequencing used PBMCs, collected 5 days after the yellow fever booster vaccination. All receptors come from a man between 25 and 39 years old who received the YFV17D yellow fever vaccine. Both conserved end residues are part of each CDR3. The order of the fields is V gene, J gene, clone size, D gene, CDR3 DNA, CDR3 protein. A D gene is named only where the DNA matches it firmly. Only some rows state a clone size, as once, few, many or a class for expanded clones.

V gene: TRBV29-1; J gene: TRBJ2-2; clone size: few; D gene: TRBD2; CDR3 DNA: TGCAGCGTTCTCGGACTAGCGGCGGGAACCGGGGAGCTGTTTTTT; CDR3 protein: CSVLGLAAGTGELFF
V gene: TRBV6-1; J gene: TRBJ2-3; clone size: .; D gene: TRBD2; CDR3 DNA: TGTGCCAGCACCTTTAGCGGGCCCCTGGGGGACACAGATACGCAGTATTTT; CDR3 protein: CASTFSGPLGDTDTQYF
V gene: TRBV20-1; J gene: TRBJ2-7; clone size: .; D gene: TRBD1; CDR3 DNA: TGCAGTGCTAGCGCAGACAGGGCCTACGAGCAGTACTTC; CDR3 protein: CSASADRAYEQYF
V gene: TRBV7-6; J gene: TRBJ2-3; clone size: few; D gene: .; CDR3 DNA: TGTGCCAGCAGCTCCGCGGTTCCCGGGGACGGATTCACAGATACGCAGTATTTT; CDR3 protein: CASSSAVPGDGFTDTQYF
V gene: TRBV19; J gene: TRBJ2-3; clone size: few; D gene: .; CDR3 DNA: TGTGCCAGTAGTACAGGACGCACAGATACGCAGTATTTT; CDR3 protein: CASSTGRTDTQYF
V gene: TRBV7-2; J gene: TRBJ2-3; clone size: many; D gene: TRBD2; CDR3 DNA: TGTGCCAGCAGCTGGACTAGCGGGAGTCCAGATACGCAGTATTTT; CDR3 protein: CASSWTSGSPDTQYF
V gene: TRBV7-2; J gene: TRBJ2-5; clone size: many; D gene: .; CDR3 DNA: TGTGCCAGCAGCTCAGACGTTTCACGGGAGACCCAGTACTTC; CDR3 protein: CASSSDVSRETQYF
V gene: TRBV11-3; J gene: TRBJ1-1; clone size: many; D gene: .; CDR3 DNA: TGTGCCAGCAGCTTGGGGGTGCTGAACACTGAAGCTTTCTTT; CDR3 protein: CASSLGVLNTEAFF
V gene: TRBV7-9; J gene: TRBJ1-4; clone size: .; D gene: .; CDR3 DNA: TGTGCCAGCAGCTTAGTCACGGGTTCTCATGAAAAACTGTTTTTT; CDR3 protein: CASSLVTGSHEKLFF
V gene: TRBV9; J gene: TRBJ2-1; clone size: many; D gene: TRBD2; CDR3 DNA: TGTGCCAGCAGCAGAAGCTCGGGGACTAGCGCAACCTACAATGAGCAGTTCTTC; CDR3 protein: CASSRSSGTSATYNEQFF
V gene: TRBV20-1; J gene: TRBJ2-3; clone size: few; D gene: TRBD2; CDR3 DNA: TGCTGTGCTAGAGATCGGCTAGCGGGAGTTAGTGATACGCAGTATTTT; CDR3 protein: CCARDRLAGVSDTQYF
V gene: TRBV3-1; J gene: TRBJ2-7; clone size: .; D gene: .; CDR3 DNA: TGTGCCGGCAGCCCCGGGAACCCCTACGAGCAGTACTTC; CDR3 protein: CAGSPGNPYEQYF
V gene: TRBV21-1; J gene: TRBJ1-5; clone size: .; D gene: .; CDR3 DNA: TGTGCCAGCAGCAGAAAGCTTACAGGGGAGAGCAATCGGCCCCAGCATTTT; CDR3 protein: CASSRKLTGESNRPQHF
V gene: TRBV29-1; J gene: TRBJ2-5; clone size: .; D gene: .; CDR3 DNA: TGCAGCGTGGTCGGGGTGGGGACCCAGTACTTC; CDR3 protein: CSVVGVGTQYF
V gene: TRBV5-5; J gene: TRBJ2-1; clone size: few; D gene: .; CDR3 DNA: TGTGCCAGCAGCTCGGGGGCGATCAATGAGCAGTTCTTC; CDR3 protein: CASSSGAINEQFF
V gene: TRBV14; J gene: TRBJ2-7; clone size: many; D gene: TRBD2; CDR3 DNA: TGTGCCAGCAGCCCGGAGCCCCTAGCGGGGTGGTATAGCGAGCAGTACTTC; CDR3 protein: CASSPEPLAGWYSEQYF
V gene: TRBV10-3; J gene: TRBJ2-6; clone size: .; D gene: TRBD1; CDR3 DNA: TGTGCCGCACAGGGGGCAACTGGGGCCAACGTCCTGACTTTC; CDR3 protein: CAAQGATGANVLTF
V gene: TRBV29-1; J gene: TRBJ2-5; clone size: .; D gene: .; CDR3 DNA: TGCAGCGCCCGCCTTGGGCCCTTCCAGATCCAAGAGACCCAGTACTTC; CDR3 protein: CSARLGPFQIQETQYF
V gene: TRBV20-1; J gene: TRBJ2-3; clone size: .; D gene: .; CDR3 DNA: TGCAGTGCTCTCTCGGGAGATCGGAGCACAGATACGCAGTATTTT; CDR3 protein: CSALSGDRSTDTQYF
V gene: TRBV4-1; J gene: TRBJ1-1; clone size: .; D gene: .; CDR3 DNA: TGCGCCAGCAGCCAAGATAGTCCCCCCAGGTGGGGCACTGAAGCTTTCTTT; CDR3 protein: CASSQDSPPRWGTEAFF
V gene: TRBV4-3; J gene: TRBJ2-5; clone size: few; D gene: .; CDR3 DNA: TGCGCCAGCAGCCAAGCCAGGACAGAACTCCAAGAGACCCAGTACTTC; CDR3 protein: CASSQARTELQETQYF
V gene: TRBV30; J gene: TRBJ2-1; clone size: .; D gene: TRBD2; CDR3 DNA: TGTGCCTGGAGTGTCCCGCGACTAGCACATGAGCCGTTCTTC; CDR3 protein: CAWSVPRLAHEPFF
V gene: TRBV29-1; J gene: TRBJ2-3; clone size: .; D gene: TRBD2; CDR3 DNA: TGCAGCGTTGATATGTGGCAGACACTAGCGGGAGGTTGGAGGGATACGCAGTATTTT; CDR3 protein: CSVDMWQTLAGGWRDTQYF
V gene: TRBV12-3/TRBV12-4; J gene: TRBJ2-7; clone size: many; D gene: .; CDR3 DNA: TGTGCCAGCAGTTTACACTCCTACGAGCAGTACTTC; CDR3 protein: CASSLHSYEQYF
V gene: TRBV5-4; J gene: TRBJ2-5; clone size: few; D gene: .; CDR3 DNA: TGTGCCAGCAGCTTGGAGGTGGGGCGAGGAGAGACCCAGTACTTC; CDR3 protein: CASSLEVGRGETQYF
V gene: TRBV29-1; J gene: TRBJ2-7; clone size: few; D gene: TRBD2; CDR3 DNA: TGCAGCGTCCTTAGCGGGAAGACATACGAGCAGTACTTC; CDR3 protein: CSVLSGKTYEQYF
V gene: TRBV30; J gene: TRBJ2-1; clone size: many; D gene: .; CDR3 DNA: TGTGCCTGGAGTGGGGACTACAATGAGCAGTTCTTC; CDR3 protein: CAWSGDYNEQFF